The clone carrying this T cell receptor beta chain was seen more than once but under ten times. The antigen remains unidentified. This sample stems from a study of cytomegalovirus exposure and HLA in healthy donors. The V gene lost 0 bases and the J gene lost 6 bases, with 10 bases spanning the gap. CDR3 length: 14 residues. The germline gives CDR1 SGHNT, CDR2 YYREEE (reference sequence). 13 Jbeta primers and 60 Vbeta primers were used for the PCR. The protocol was immunoSEQ multiplex PCR, while the TCRdb copy is restricted to in-frame clones and leaves out a portion. Of more than 95,000 clones in the sample, roughly 76% are singletons; the top ten hold about 16%. Overall study results and limits: It was confirmed in vitro that a few of the CMV-associated chains were specific for CMV antigens.

This clonotype originated in a man aged 50 to 59 in good health and CMV-seropositive. The rearrangement joins TRBV5-4 to TRBJ2-1; possibly TRBD2 for D (5 bases). Sequencing used PBMCs. The CDR3 DNA reads TGTGCCAGCAGCTTGGCCCGGGAACTCAATGAGCAGTTCTTC. Amino acids: CASSLARELNEQFF.